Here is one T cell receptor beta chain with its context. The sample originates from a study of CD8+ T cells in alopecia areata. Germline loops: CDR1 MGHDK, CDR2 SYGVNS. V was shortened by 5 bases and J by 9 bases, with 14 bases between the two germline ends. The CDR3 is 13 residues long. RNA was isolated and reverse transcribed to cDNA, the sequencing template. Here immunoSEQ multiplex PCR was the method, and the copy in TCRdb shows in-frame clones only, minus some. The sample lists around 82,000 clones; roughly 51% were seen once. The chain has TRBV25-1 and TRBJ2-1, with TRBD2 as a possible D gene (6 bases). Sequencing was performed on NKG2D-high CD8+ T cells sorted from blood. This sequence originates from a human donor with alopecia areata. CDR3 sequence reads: CASSQWASAEQFF. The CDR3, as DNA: TGTGCCAGCAGTCAATGGGCTAGCGCTGAGCAGTTCTTC.